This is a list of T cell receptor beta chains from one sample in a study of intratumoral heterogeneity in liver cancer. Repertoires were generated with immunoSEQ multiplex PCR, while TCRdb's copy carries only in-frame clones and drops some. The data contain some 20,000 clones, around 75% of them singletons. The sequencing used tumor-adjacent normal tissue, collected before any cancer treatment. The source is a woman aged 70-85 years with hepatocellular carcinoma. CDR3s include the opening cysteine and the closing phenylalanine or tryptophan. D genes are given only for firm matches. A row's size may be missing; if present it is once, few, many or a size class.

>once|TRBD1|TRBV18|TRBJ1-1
TGTGCCAGCTCACCACAGCAGGGGGCTACTGAAGCTTTCTTT
CASSPQQGATEAFF
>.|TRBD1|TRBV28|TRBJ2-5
TGTGCCACTCGGACAGGGGGAAAAGAGACCCAGTACTTC
CATRTGGKETQYF
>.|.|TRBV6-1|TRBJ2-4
TGTGCCAGCAGTGAGCAACCAGCCAAAAACATTCAGTACTTC
CASSEQPAKNIQYF
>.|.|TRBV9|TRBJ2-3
TGTGCCAGCAGCCCCGTTTTACGGGCTAGCACAGATACGCAGTATTTT
CASSPVLRASTDTQYF
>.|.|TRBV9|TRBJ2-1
TGTGCCAGCAGCGTAGAGGGGGGATTGGGGGAGCAGTTCTTC
CASSVEGGLGEQFF
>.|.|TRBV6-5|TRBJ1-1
TGTGCCAGCAGTTCCCTCACCCGGAACACTGAAGCTTTCTTT
CASSSLTRNTEAFF
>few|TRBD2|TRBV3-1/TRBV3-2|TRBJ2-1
TGTGCCAGCAGCCAAGAAAAGGTACTAGCGGGACTCAATGAGCAGTTCTTC
CASSQEKVLAGLNEQFF
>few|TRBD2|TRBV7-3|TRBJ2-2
TGTGCCAGCAGCTTAACGGGGATAGCGGGACCGACCGGGGAGCTGTTTTTT
CASSLTGIAGPTGELFF
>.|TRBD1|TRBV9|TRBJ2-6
TGTGCCAGCAGCGCTAGCCTAATCCGGGACAGGGGGTCGGGGGCCAACGTCCTGACTTTC
CASSASLIRDRGSGANVLTF
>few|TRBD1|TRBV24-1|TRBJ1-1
TGTGCCACCAGAGATACAGGGGTAAACACTGAAGCTTTCTTT
CATRDTGVNTEAFF
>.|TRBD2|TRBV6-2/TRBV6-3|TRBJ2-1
TGTGCCAGCAGTTACTCCCCTAGCGGGAGTGAGCAGTTCTTC
CASSYSPSGSEQFF
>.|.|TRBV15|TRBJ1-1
TGTGCCACCAGCAGAGATTGGGCAGCTGAAGCTTTCTTT
CATSRDWAAEAFF
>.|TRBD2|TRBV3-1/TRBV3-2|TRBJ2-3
TGTGCCAGCAGCCTGACTAGCTCCCCGGGGACAGATACGCAGTATTTT
CASSLTSSPGTDTQYF
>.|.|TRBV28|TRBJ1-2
TGTGCCAGCAGTTTTGGCAAGAACTATGGCTACACCTTC
CASSFGKNYGYTF
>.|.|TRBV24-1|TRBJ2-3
TGTGCCACCAGTGATAGGGGGGGTCGGGCAGATACGCAGTATTTT
CATSDRGGRADTQYF
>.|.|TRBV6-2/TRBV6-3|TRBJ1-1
TGTGCCAGCAGTCCACTCACTGAAGCTTTCTTT
CASSPLTEAFF
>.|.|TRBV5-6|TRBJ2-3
TGTGCCAGCAGCCATGGGACGCAAGTAGATACGCAGTATTTT
CASSHGTQVDTQYF
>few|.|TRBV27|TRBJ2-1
TGTGCCAGCAGGAGGCGGGCGGGCCCCTCCTACAATGAGCAGTTCTTC
CASRRRAGPSYNEQFF
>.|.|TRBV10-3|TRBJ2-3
TGTGCCATCAGAGGGACTCAAGCGCCAGATACGCAGTATTTT
CAIRGTQAPDTQYF
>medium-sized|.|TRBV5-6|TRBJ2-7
TGTGCCAGCAGCTTTACCAGGATCCAAGAGCAGTACTTC
CASSFTRIQEQYF
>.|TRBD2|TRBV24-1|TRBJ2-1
TGTGCCACCAGTGATTATAGCGGGAGGGCCAATGAGCAGTTCTTC
CATSDYSGRANEQFF
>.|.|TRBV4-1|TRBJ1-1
TGCGCCAGCAGCCAAACCCCCCTTGGACAGATGGGTGGGGTCACTGAAGCTTTCTTT
CASSQTPLGQMGGVTEAFF
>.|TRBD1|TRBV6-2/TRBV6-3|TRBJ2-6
TGTGCCAGCAGTGGACAGGGTTTATCTGGGGCCAACGTCCTGACTTTC
CASSGQGLSGANVLTF
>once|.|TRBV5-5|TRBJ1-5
TGTGCCAGCAGCTTGGAGAGCAATCAGCCCCAGCATTTT
CASSLESNQPQHF
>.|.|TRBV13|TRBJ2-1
TGTGCCAGCAGCTTAGGCAGGTCAAACAATGAGCAGTTCTTC
CASSLGRSNNEQFF
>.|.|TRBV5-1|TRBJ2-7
TGCGCCAGCCGCCCCAACAGGGGAGGAGTCTACGAGCAGTACTTC
CASRPNRGGVYEQYF
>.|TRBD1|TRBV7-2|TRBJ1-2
TGTGCCAGCAGCTTATCAGCGCATCCGGGACAGGGATCGAGTGGCTACACCTTC
CASSLSAHPGQGSSGYTF
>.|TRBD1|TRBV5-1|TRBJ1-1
TGCGCCAGCAGCTTGCATACAGGGGTGGAAGCTTTCTTT
CASSLHTGVEAFF
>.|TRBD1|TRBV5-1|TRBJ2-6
TGCGCCAGCAGCTTGGGTCAGGGGGCTGGTGGGGCCAACGTCCTGACTTTC
CASSLGQGAGGANVLTF
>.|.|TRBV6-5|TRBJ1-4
TGTGCCATTCGGTCTAATGAAAAACTGTTTTTT
CAIRSNEKLFF
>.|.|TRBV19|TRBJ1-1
TGTGCCAGTAGTACTTATGGGGGGGCTGAAGCTTTCTTT
CASSTYGGAEAFF
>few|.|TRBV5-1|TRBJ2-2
TGCGCCAGCTGGGCGGAGGGCGGCACCGGGGAGCTGTTTTTT
CASWAEGGTGELFF
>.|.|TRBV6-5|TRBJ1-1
TGTGCCAGCAGTTACGGACGGGGGACTGAAGCTTTCTTT
CASSYGRGTEAFF